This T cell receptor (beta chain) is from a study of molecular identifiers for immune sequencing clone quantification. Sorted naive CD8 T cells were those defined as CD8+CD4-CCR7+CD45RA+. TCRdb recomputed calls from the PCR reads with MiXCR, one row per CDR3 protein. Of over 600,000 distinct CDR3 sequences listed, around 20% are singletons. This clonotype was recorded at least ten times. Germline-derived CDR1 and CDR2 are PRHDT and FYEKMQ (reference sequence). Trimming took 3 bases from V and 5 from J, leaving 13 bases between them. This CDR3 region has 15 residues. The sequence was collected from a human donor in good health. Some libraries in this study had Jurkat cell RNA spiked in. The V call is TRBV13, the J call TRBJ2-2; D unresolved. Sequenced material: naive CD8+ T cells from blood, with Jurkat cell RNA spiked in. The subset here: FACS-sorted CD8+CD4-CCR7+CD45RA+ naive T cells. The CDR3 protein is CASSLGMGITGELFF. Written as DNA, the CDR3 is TGTGCCAGCAGCTTGGGAATGGGAATAACCGGGGAGCTGTTTTTT.